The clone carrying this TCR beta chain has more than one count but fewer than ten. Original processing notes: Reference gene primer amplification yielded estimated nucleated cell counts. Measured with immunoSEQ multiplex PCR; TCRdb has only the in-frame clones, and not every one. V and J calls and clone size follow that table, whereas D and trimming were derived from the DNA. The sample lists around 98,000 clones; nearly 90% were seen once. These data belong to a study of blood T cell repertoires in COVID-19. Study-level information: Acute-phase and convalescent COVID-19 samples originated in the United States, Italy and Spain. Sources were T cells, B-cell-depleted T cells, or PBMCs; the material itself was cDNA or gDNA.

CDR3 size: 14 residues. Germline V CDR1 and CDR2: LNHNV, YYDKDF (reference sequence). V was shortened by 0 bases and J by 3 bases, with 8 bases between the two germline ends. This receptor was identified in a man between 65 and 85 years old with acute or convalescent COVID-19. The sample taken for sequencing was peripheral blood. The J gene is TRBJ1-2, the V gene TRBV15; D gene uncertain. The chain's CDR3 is CATSRDFGDYGYTF. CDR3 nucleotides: TGTGCCACCAGCAGAGATTTCGGGGACTATGGCTACACCTTC.